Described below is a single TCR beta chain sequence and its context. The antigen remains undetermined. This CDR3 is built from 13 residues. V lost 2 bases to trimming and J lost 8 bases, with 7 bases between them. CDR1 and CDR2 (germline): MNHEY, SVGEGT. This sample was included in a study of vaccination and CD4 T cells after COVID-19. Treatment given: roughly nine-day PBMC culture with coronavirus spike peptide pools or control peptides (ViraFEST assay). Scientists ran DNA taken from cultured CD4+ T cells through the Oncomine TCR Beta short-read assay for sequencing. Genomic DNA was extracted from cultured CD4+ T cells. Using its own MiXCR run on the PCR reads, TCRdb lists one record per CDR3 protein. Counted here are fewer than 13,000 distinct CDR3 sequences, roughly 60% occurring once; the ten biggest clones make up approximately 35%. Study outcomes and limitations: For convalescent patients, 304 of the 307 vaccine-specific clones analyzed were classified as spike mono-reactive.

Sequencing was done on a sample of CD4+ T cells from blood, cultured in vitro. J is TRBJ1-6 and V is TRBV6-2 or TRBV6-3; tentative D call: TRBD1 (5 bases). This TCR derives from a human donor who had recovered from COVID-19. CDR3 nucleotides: TGTGCCAGCAGTTACATCAGGGATTCACCCCTCCACTTT. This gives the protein CASSYIRDSPLHF.